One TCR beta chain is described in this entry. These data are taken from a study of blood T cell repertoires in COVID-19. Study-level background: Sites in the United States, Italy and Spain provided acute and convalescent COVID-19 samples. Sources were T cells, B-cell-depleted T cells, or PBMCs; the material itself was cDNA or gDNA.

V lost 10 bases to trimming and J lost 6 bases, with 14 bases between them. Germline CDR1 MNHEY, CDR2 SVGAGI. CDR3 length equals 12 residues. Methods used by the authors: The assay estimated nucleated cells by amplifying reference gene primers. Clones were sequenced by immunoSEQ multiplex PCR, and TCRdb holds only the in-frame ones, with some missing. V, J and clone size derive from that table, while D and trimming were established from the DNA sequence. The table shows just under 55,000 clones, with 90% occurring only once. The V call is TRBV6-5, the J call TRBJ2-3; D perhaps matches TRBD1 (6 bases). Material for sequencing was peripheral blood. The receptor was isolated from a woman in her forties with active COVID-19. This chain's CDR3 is CATSGGRDTQYF. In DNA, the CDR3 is TGTGCCACCTCTGGGGGCCGGGATACGCAGTATTTT.